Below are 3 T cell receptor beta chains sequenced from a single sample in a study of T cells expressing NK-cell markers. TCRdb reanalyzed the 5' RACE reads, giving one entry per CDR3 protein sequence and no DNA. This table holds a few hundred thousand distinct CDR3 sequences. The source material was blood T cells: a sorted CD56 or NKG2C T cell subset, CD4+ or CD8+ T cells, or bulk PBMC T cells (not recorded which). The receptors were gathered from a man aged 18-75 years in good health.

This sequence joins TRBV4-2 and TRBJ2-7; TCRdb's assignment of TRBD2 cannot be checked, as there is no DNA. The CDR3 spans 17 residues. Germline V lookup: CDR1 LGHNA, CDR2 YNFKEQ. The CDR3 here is CASSQTGTPASPYEQYF.

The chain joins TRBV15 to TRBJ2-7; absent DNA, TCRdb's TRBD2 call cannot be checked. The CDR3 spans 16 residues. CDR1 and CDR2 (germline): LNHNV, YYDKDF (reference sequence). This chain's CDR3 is CATSRGWRGASYEQYF.

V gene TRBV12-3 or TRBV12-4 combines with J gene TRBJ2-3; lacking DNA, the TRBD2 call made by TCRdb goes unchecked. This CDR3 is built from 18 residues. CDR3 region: CASSLLAGGLLGTDTQYF.